This TCR beta chain is from a study of human T cells and chemical hapten exposure (dated by TCRdb to the early 2020s). A note on the overall study: For sensitization, 2% DPC in acetone was applied to a 2 cm by 2 cm area of upper inner arm skin. Weekly therapeutic DPC doses were additionally applied to the scalp of patients throughout the roughly 23-week study period. Patch testing was performed on the upper back with Finn chambers containing 0.01% DPC, and the patch tests were scored after 6 days according to International Contact Dermatitis Research Group standards. Alopecia areata with under or over 50% scalp involvement, alopecia totalis and alopecia universalis were represented in the patient cohort, which was mostly female. Libraries were pooled for sequencing, and variation in per-sample TCR yields was attributed mainly to small differences in library volumes within the pool. The study tracked peripheral blood TCR repertoire changes in vivo during primary and secondary sensitization to the hapten diphenylcyclopropenone (DPC) in alopecia patients. Patient blood was sampled pre-sensitization (week 0) and at 2, 6 and about 24 weeks after DPC sensitization. Around 30 alopecia patients provided blood for TCR sequencing at one to four time points (pre-sensitization, 2, 6 and 24 weeks). Both TCR alpha and TCR beta chains were sequenced from each blood RNA sample.

CDR1 and CDR2 (LGHNA, YNFKEQ) derive from the germline V gene. From cysteine to phenylalanine, the CDR3 is 19 amino acids long. The entry retains the CDR3 DNA only, 57 bases that are in frame from base 1. Unmatched junction bases come to 12, with V trimmed by 1 base and J by 4 bases. The method was RACE. Sequencing relied on a NextSeq 500. During library preparation, unique molecular identifiers were attached to individual cDNA molecules so that TCRs could be counted quantitatively and reproducibly. The study's own analysis went as follows. Samples had a median of roughly 91,000 TCRs, with a range from roughly 23,224 to 750,000. The Decombinator software suite was used to annotate V, J and CDR3 in the TCR reads. To make PS versus PT1 abundance plots, every sample was subsampled to the same number of TCRs (28,000). TCRs were defined as expanded if absent before sensitization and observed at least eight times at the 2-week time point. In TCRdb, the public reads were trimmed at Q25 with fastp and aligned with MiXCR, with productive beta chains retained. Each CDR3 protein appears once, grouped with its most common genes and DNA. The V and J calls here are based on TCRdb, not the publication. For this sample the table gives more than 35,000 distinct CDR3 sequences, of which around 6.5% were detected only once. More than 7% of the sample is taken by the ten largest.

The research as a whole found: Patch test score was positively correlated with the number of PT1 expanded TCRs, with significance at thresholds 8, 16 and 32 but not at 4. DPC sensitization did not change the number of TCRs with a frequency above 1 in 1000, and there was no evidence of changes in global repertoire structure. Compared with pre-sensitization or healthy control sets, expanded TCRs formed significantly more large CDR3 similarity clusters, which is consistent with antigen-driven responses. After repeated subsampling, the strength of the expansion versus patch-test correlation and the threshold at which it became significant changed. Because all patients had alopecia, a presumed autoimmune disease, the immune response of the patients might differ from that of healthy individuals.

Comments on this clonotype: This clone's antigen is unknown. No much larger clone is present one base from it, and per-base qualities are unavailable.

Read against the paper, the sample's time point label means: patch test 1, 2 weeks after DPC sensitization. The treatment or condition label, read with the paper, signifies: therapeutic diphenylcyclopropenone sensitization with weekly scalp DPC. Total RNA was extracted from unfractionated whole blood that had been collected in Tempus Blood RNA tubes. At every patch-test visit, the blood draw took place before the patch test was put on. Patients were eligible if aged 18 to 70, diagnosed with alopecia and judged suitable for DPC therapy, and pregnant patients were excluded. The chain is assembled from TRBV4-2 and TRBJ2-7; TRBD2 matches 14 bases in the middle. The source was whole blood, collected in connection with sensitization to the hapten diphenylcyclopropenone (DPC). The TCR originated in a young woman with alopecia areata. Some clones in this sample may be carry-over from other donors' samples. The DNA sequence is TGTGCCAGCAGCCAAGCTCGGAGTCTCGGACTAGCGGGGGGTTACGAGCAGTACTTC. This sequence encodes CASSQARSLGLAGGYEQYF.